This T cell receptor (beta chain) was profiled in a study of blood T cell repertoires in COVID-19. About the study: Specimens from acute and convalescent COVID-19 originated in the United States, Italy and Spain. Sources were T cells, B-cell-depleted T cells, or PBMCs; the material itself was cDNA or gDNA.

From germline, CDR1 is KGHSH and CDR2 LQKENI. CDR3 length: 11 amino acids. The V end was cut by 6 bases, the J end by 8 bases, with 10 bases between. In the authors' methods: Reference gene primer amplification in the assay estimated nucleated cell counts. Profiling relied on immunoSEQ multiplex PCR, and the TCRdb table lists in-frame clones only, not all of them. The V and J calls and clone size come from that table; D and trimming were worked out from the DNA. The sample holds around 300,000 clones, under 90% seen once. Clinical history as reported by participants underpinned cohort assignment. The receptor's source is a woman aged 40-49 years who had recovered from COVID-19. The material sequenced was PBMCs or T cells enriched from blood (not recorded which). The chain uses TRBV18 and TRBJ1-1; unclear D gene. CDR3 loop: CASSSKHEAFF. For the CDR3, the DNA is TGTGCCAGCTCTTCAAAACACGAAGCTTTCTTT.